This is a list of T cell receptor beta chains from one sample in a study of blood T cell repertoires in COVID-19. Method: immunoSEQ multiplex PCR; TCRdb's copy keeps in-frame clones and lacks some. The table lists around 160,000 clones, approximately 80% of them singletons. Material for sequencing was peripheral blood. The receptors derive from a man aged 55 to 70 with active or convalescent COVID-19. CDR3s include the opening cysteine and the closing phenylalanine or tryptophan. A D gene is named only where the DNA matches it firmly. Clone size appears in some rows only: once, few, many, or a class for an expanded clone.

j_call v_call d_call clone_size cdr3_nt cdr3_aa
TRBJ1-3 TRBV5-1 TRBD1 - TGCGCCAGCACCATGACAGGGGAGCAGGACACCATATATTTT CASTMTGEQDTIYF
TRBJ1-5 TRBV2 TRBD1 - TGTGCCAGCAGAGCCGACAGGGCTGGGGGGCCCCAGCATTTT CASRADRAGGPQHF
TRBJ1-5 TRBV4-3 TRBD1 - TGCGCCAGCAGCTTCCAGGGGGAGCCCCAGCATTTT CASSFQGEPQHF
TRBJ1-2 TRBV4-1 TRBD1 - TGCGCCAGCAGTATTCGACAGGGGGACTATGGCTACACCTTC CASSIRQGDYGYTF
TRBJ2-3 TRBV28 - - TGTGCCAGCAGTTACCTCGGGAGTGCAGATACGCAGTATTTT CASSYLGSADTQYF
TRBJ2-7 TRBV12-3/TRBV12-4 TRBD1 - TGTGCCAGCAGTCGGGACAGGGGGCGAGAGCAGTACTTC CASSRDRGREQYF
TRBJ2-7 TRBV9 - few TGTGCCAGCAGCGTGGCCCTTAGCGGATCTTCCTACGAGCAGTACTTC CASSVALSGSSYEQYF
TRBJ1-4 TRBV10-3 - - TGTGCCATCAGTGAGTCGTTCCCCGGACAACAAAATGAAAAACTGTTTTTT CAISESFPGQQNEKLFF
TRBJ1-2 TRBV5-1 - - TGCGCCAGCAGCTCCGGACAGCCCCTGATGGGCTACACCTTC CASSSGQPLMGYTF
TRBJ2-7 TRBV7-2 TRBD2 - TGTGCCAGCAGCTTAGGGCTAGCGGGAAGGGAGCAGTACTTC CASSLGLAGREQYF
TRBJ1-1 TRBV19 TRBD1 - TGTGCCAGTAGTTCATGGACAGGGCAGAACACTGAAGCTTTCTTT CASSSWTGQNTEAFF
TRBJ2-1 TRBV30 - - TGTGCCTGGAGTGTACTGAGGGGGAATGAGCAGTTCTTC CAWSVLRGNEQFF
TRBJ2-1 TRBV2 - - TGTGCCAGCAGTAGGGGATTATACAATGAGCAGTTCTTC CASSRGLYNEQFF
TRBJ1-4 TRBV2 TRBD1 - TGTGCCAGCAGTCGACCCGGGACAGAGAATGAAAAACTGTTTTTT CASSRPGTENEKLFF
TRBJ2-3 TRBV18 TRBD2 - TGTGCCAGCTCACCTGCGGCGGGAGTCCCAGTTACAGATACGCAGTATTTT CASSPAAGVPVTDTQYF
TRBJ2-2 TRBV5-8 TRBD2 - TGTGCCAGCAGATTCGGGGCGGGGGTGACCGGGGAGCTGTTTTTT CASRFGAGVTGELFF
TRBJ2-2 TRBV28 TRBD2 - TGTGCCAGCAGTAAAACTAGCGGGGGGACCGGGGAGCTGTTTTTT CASSKTSGGTGELFF
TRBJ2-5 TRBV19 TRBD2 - TGTGCCAGTAGTACACAACTAGGACTAGCGGGAGAGACCCAGTACTTC CASSTQLGLAGETQYF
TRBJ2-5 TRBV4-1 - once TGCGCCAGCAGCCAAACAGGGCCTCTCCAAGAGACCCAGTACTTC CASSQTGPLQETQYF
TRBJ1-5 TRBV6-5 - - TGTGCCACATTAACGGGGGTCTATAGCAATCAGCCCCAGCATTTT CATLTGVYSNQPQHF
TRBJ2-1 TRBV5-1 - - TGCGCCAGCAGGGGGAGGACTGGTGAGCAGTTCTTC CASRGRTGEQFF
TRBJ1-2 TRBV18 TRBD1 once TGTGCCAGCTCACCCGACAGGGGGCGCTTAAACTATGGCTACACCTTC CASSPDRGRLNYGYTF
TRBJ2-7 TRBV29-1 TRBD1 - TGCAGCGCCGCGACAGGGGTGGTCGAGCAGTACTTC CSAATGVVEQYF
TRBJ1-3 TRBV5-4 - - TGTGCCAGCAGCTTTCGGGGGGGAGGAAACACCATATATTTT CASSFRGGGNTIYF